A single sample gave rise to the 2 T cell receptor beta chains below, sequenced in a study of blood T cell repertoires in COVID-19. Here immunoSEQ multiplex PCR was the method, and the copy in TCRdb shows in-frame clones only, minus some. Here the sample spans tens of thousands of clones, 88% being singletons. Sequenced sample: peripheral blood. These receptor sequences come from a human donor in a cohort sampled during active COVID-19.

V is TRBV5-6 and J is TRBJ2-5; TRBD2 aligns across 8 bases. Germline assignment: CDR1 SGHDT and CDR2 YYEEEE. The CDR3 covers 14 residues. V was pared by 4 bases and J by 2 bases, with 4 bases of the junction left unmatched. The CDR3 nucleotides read TGTGCCAGCAGCCAAGCGGGGGCTCAAGAGACCCAGTACTTC. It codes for CASSQAGAQETQYF.

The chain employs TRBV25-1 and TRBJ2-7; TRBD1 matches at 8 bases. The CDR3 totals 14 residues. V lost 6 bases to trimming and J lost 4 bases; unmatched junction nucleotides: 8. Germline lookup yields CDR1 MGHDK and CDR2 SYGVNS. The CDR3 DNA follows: TGTGCCAGCAGCACCGGGACAGGAGGATACGAGCAGTACTTC. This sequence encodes CASSTGTGGYEQYF.